This T cell receptor beta chain was identified in a study of molecular identifiers for immune sequencing clone quantification. TCRdb analysed the PCR reads with MiXCR anew, one entry per CDR3 protein. The sample lists nearly 55,000 distinct CDR3 sequences; around 34% were seen once. This clonotype was counted a single time. Given a much more abundant clone one base away, this may be a read error. The CDR3 totals 13 residues. Germline V gives CDR1 MDHEN, CDR2 SYDVKM. The sample taken for sequencing was naive CD8+ T cells from blood, with Jurkat cell RNA spiked in. This sample's subset: FACS-sorted CD8+CD4-CCR7+CD45RA+ naive T cells. The chain joins TRBV28 to TRBJ2-7; weak D call: TRBD1 (5 bases). The source of this sequence is a human donor in good health. Some libraries in this study had Jurkat cell RNA spiked in. CDR3 DNA sequence: TGTGCCAGCAGACCTGGACACCTCTACAAGCAGTACTTC. Amino acids: CASRPGHLYKQYF. Complete variable domain (other parts from reference TRBV28 and TRBJ2-7): DVKVTQSSRYLVKRTGEKVFLECVQDMDHENMFWYRQDPGLGLRLIYFSYDVKMKEKGDIPEGYSVSREKKERFSLILESASTNQTSMYLCASRPGHLYKQYFGPGTRLTVT.